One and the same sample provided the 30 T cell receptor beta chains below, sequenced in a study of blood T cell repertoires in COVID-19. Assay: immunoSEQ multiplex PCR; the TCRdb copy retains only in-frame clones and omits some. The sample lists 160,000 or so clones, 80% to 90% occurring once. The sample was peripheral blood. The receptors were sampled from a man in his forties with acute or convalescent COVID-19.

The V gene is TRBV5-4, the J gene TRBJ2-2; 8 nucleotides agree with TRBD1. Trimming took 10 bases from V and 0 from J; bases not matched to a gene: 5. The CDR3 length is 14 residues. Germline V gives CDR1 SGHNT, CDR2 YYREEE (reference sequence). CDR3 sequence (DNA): TGTGCCTCAGGGGACAGGTCGAACACCGGGGAGCTGTTTTTT. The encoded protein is CASGDRSNTGELFF.

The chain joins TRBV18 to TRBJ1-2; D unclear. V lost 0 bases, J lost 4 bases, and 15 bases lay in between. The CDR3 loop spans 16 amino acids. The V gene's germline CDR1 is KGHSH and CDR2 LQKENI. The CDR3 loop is CASSPPSGGRGYGYTF. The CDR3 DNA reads TGTGCCAGCTCACCACCGTCCGGAGGGAGAGGCTATGGCTACACCTTC. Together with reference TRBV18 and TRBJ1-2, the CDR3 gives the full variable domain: NAGVMQNPRHLVRRRGQEARLRCSPMKGHSHVYWYRQLPEEGLKFMVYLQKENIIDESGMPKERFSAEFPKEGPSILRIQQVVRGDSAAYFCASSPPSGGRGYGYTFGSGTRLTVV.

The CDR3 sequence is CASSGSTSGGGYEQYF. CDR3 in DNA: TGCGCCAGCAGCGGGAGTACTAGCGGGGGAGGATACGAGCAGTACTTC. This chain connects TRBV5-1 to TRBJ2-7; 11 bases match TRBD2. Losses at the gene ends were 4 bases for V and 4 bases for J; bases not matched to a gene: 10. Germline-derived CDR1 and CDR2 are SGHRS and YFSETQ. CDR3 length: 16 amino acids.

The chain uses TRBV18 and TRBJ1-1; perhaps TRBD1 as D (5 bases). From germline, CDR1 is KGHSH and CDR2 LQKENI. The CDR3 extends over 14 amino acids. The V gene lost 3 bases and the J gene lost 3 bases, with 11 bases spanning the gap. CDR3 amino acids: CASSPRGRDTEAFF. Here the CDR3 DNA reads TGTGCCAGCTCACCTAGGGGTCGAGACACTGAAGCTTTCTTT.

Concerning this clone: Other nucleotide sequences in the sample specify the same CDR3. The CDR3 sequence: CASSLLPDTEAFF. The CDR3 DNA reads as TGTGCCAGCAGCCTCTTACCGGACACTGAAGCTTTCTTT. The V and J genes are TRBV11-3 and TRBJ1-1, with D hard to call. The CDR3 extends over 13 amino acids. V lost 5 bases, J lost 3 bases, and 10 bases lay in between. Germline CDR1 reads SGHNT; CDR2 reads YENEEA. The full variable domain, completed using reference TRBV11-3 and TRBJ1-1, is EAGVVQSPRYKIIEKKQPVAFWCNPISGHNTLYWYLQNLGQGPELLIRYENEEAVDDSQLPKDRFSAERLKGVDSTLKIQPAELGDSAVYLCASSLLPDTEAFFGQGTRLTVV.

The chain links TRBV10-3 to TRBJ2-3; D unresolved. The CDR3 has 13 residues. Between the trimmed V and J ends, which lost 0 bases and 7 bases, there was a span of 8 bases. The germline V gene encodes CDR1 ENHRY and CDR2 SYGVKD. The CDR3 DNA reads TGTGCCATCAGTGAGTCGGCGGTAAATACGCAGTATTTT. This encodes CAISESAVNTQYF.

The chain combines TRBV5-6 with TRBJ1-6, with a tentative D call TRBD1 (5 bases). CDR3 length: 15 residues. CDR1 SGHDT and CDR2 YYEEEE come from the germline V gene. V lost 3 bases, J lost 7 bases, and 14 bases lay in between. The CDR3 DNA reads TGTGCCAGCAGCTCGGGACTGTCGGGAAATTCACCCCTCCACTTT. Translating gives CASSSGLSGNSPLHF.

CDR3 sequence: CASSPRGATNEKLFF. DNA of the CDR3: TGCGCCAGCAGCCCACGGGGAGCAACTAATGAAAAACTGTTTTTT. The chain recombines TRBV4-1 with TRBJ1-4; no firm D call. CDR1 is MGHRA, CDR2 YSYEKL, per germline. Deletions cut 4 bases from V and 0 bases from J, with 9 bases between. The CDR3 totals 15 residues.

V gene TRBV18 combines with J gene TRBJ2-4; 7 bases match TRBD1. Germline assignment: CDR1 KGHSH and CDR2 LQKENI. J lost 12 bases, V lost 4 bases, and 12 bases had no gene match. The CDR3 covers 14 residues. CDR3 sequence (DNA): TGTGCCAGCTCACAACCGGGACAGCAGTATGATCAGTACTTC. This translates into CASSQPGQQYDQYF.

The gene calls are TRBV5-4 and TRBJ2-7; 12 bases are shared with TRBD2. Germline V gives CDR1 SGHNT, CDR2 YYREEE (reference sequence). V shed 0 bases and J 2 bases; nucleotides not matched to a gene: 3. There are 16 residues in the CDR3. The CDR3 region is CASSLETSGGPYEQYF. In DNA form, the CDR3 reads TGTGCCAGCAGCTTGGAAACTAGCGGGGGGCCCTACGAGCAGTACTTC.

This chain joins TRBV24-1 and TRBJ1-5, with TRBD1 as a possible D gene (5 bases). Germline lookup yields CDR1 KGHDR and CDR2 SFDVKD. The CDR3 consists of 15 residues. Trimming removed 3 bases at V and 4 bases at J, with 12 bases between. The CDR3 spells CATSDTRTPNQPQHF. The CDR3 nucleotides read TGTGCCACCAGTGATACAAGGACACCTAATCAGCCCCAGCATTTT.

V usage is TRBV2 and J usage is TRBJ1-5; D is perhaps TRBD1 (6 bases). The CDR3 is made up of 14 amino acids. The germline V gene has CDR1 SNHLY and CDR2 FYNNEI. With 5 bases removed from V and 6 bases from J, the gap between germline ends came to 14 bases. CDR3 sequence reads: CASSIGGRGQPQHF. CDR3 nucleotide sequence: TGTGCCAGCAGTATAGGGGGAAGGGGTCAGCCCCAGCATTTT. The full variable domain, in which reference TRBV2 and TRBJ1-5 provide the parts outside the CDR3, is EPEVTQTPSHQVTQMGQEVILRCVPISNHLYFYWYRQILGQKVEFLVSFYNNEISEKSEIFDDQFSVERPDGSNFTLKIRSTKLEDSAMYFCASSIGGRGQPQHFGDGTRLSIL.

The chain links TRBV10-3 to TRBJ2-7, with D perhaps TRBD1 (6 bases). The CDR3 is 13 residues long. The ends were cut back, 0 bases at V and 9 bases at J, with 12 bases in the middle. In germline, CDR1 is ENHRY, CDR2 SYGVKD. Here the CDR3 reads CAISESDGGPQYF. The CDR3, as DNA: TGTGCCATCAGTGAGTCTGATGGGGGCCCGCAGTACTTC.

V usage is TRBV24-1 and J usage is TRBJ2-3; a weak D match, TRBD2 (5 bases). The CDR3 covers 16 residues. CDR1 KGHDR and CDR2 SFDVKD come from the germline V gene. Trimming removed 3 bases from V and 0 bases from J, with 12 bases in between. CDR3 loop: CATSDRLGSSTDTQYF. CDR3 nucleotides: TGTGCCACCAGTGATAGATTGGGGAGTAGCACAGATACGCAGTATTTT.

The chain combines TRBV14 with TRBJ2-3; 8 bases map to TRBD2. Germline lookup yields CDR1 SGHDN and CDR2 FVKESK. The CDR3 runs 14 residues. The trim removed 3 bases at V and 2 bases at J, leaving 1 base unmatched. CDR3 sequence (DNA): TGTGCCAGCAGCCAGCGGGGGGTCACAGATACGCAGTATTTT. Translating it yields CASSQRGVTDTQYF.

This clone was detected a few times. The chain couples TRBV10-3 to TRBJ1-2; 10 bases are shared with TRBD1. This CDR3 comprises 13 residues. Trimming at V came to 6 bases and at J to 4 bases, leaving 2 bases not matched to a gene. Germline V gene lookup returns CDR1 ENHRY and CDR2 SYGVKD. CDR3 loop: CAIRDRGTYGYTF. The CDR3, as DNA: TGTGCCATCAGGGACAGGGGGACCTATGGCTACACCTTC.

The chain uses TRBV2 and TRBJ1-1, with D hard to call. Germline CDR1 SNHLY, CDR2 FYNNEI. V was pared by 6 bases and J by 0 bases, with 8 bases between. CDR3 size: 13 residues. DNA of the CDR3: TGTGCCAGCAGGAACTACATGAACACTGAAGCTTTCTTT. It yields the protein CASRNYMNTEAFF.

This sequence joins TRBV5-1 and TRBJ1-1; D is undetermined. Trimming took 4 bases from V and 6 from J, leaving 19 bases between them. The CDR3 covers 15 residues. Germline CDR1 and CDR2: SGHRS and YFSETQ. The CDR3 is CASSLEVAQRPEAFF. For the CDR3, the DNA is TGCGCCAGCAGCCTGGAAGTTGCACAGAGACCTGAAGCTTTCTTT.

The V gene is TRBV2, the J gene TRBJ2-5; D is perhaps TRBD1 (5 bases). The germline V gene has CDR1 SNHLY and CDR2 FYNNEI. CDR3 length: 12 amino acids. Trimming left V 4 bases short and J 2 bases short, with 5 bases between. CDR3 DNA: TGTGCCAGCAGTGGACAGCAAGAGACCCAGTACTTC. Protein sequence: CASSGQQETQYF.

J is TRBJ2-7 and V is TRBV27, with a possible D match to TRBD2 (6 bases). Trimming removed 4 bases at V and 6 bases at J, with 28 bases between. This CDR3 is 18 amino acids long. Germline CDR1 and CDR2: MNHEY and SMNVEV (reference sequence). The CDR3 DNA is TGTGCCAGCAGTTCGCCCAGCCAGAGGGCGGGGAATTTAGGCGAGCAGTACTTC. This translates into CASSSPSQRAGNLGEQYF.

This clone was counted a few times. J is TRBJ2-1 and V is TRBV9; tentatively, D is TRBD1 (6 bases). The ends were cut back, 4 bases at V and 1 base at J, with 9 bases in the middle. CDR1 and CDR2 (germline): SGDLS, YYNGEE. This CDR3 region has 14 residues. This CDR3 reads CASSLRGSYNEQFF. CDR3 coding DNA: TGTGCCAGCAGCCTAAGGGGGTCCTACAATGAGCAGTTCTTC.

The CDR3 is CASSFTDRRNGYTF. Here the CDR3 DNA reads TGTGCCAGCAGCTTTACGGACAGGAGAAACGGCTACACCTTC. The chain has TRBV5-6 and TRBJ1-2; 7 bases fit TRBD1. The CDR3 loop spans 14 amino acids. Trimming at V came to 2 bases and at J to 8 bases, leaving 9 bases not matched to a gene. Germline V gene data show CDR1 as SGHDT and CDR2 as YYEEEE.

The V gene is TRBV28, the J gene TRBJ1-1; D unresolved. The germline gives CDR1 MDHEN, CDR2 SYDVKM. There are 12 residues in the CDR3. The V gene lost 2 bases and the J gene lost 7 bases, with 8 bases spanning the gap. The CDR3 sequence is CASSLAGSEAFF. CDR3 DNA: TGTGCCAGCAGTTTAGCGGGGAGTGAAGCTTTCTTT.

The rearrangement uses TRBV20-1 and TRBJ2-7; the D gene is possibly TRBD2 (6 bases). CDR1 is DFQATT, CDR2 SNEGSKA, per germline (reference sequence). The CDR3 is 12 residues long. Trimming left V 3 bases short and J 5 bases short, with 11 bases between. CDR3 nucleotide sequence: TGCAGTGCTAGTGAGGAGGGAGACGAGCAGTACTTC. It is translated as CSASEEGDEQYF.

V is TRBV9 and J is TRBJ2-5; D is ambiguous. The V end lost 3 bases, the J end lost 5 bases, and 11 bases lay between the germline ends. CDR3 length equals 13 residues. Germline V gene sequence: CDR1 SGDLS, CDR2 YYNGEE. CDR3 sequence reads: CASSAPLDETQYF. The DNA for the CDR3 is TGTGCCAGCAGCGCCCCCCTAGACGAGACCCAGTACTTC. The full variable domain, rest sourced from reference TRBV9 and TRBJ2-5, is DSGVTQTPKHLITATGQRVTLRCSPRSGDLSVYWYQQSLDQGLQFLIQYYNGEERAKGNILERFSAQQFPDLHSELNLSSLELGDSALYFCASSAPLDETQYFGPGTRLLVL.

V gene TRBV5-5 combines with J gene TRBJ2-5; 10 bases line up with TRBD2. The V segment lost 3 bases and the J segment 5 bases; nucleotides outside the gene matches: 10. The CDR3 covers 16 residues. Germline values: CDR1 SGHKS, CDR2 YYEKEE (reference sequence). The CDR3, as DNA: TGTGCCAGCAGCTCGGATTTAGCGGGGGGTCGGGAGACCCAGTACTTC. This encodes CASSSDLAGGRETQYF.

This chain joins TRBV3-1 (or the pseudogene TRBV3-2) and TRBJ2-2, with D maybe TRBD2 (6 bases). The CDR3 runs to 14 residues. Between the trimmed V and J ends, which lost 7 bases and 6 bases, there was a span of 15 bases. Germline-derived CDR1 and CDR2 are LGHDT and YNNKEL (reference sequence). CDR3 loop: CASKTGGIAGELFF. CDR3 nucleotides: TGTGCCAGCAAAACTGGGGGGATAGCCGGGGAGCTGTTTTTT.

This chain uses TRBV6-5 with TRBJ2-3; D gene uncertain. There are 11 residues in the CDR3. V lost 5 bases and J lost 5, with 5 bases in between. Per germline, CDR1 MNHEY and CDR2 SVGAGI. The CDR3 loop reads CASSTRDTQYF. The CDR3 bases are TGTGCCAGCAGTACGCGAGATACGCAGTATTTT.

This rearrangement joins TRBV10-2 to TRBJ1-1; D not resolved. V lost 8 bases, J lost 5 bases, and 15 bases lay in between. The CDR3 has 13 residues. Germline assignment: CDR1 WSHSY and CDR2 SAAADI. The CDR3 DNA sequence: TGCGCCAGCTTTACCCTAGCGGGGACTGAAGCTTTCTTT. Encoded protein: CASFTLAGTEAFF.

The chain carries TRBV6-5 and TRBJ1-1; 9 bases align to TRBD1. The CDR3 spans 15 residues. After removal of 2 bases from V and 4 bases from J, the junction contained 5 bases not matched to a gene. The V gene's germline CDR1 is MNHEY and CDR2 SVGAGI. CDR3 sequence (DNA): TGTGCCAGCAGTTACGGGACAGGGAAGATCACTGAAGCTTTCTTT. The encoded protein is CASSYGTGKITEAFF.